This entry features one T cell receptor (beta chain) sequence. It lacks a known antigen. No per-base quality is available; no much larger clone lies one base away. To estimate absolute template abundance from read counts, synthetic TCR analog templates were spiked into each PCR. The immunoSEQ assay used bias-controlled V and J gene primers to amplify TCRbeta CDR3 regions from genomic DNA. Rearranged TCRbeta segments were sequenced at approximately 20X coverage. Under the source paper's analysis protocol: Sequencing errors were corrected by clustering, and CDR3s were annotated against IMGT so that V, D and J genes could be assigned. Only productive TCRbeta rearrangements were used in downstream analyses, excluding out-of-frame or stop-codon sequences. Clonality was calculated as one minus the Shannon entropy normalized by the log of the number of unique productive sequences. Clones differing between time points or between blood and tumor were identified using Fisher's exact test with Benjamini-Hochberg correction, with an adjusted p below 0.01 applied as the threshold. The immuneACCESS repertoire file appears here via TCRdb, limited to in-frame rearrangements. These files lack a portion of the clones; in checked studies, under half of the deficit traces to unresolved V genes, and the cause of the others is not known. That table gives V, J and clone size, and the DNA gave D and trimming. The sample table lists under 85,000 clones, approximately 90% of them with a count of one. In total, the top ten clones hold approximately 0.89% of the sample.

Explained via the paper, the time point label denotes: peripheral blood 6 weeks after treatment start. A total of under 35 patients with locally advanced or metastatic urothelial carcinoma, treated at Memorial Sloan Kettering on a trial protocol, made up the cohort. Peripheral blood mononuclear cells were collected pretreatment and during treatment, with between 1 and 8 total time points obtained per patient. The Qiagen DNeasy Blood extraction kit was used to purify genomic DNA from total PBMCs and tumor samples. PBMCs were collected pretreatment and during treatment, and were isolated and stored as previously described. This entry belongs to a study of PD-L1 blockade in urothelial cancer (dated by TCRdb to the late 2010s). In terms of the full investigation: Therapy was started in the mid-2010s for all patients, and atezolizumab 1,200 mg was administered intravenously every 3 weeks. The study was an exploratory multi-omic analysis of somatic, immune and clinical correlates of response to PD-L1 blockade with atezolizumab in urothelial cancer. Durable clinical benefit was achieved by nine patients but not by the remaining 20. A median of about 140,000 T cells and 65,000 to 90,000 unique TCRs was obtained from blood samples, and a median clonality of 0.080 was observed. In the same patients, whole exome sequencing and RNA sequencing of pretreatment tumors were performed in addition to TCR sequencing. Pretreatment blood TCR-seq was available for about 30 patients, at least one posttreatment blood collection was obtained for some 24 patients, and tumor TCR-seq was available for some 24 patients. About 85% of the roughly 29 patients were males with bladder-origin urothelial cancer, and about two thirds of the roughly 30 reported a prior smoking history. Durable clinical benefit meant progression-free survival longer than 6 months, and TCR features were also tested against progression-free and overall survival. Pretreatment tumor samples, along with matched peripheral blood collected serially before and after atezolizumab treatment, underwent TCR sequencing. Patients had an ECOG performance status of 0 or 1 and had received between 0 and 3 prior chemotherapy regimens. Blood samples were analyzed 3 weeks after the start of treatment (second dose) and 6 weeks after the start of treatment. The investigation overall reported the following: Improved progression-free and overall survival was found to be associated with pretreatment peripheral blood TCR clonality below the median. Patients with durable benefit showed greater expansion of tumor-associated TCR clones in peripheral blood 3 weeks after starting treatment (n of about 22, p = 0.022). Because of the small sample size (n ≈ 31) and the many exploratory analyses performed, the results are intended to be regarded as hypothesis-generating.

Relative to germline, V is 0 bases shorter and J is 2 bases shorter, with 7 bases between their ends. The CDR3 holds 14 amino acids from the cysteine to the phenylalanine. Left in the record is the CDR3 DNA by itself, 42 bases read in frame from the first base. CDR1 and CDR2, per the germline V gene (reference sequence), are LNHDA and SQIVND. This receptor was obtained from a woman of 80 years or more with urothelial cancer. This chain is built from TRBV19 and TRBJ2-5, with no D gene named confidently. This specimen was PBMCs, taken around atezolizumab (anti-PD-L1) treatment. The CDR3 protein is CASSIDLQQETQYF. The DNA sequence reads TGTGCCAGTAGTATAGATCTACAGCAAGAGACCCAGTACTTC.